This TCR beta chain was captured by sequencing in a study of early T cells in non-severe SARS-CoV-2 infection. About the research overall: Chains from this unsorted whole-blood bulk RNA could not be paired. Study findings and constraints: Clonotype matching in VDJdb favored anti-spike CD8 responses and did not capture private and CD4 specificities.

The TCR library protocol was used to attach unique molecular identifiers. These identifiers were attached to individual cDNA molecules. MiXCR, run by TCRdb on the 5' RACE reads, gives a single entry per CDR3 protein. Altogether fewer than 30,000 distinct CDR3 sequences are present, about 5% being singletons, with the ten largest covering around 4%. This clonotype was seen at least ten times. The antigen is unknown. Losses at the gene ends were 5 bases for V and 10 bases for J; bases not matched to a gene: 13. The CDR3 has 14 residues. The rearrangement joins TRBV12-3 or TRBV12-4 to TRBJ1-1; TRBD1 agrees at 7 bases. Sequencing input: whole blood. The source of this sequence is an adult who was a healthcare worker with PCR-confirmed SARS-CoV-2 infection or an uninfected control (not recorded which). The CDR3 loop is CASSTRTGSEVAFF. CDR3 bases: TGTGCCAGCAGTACTCGGACAGGATCGGAAGTAGCTTTCTTT.